The 26 T cell receptor beta chains below were found in one sample sequenced in a study of T cell changes during pregnancy in multiple sclerosis. The table came from immunoSEQ multiplex PCR; TCRdb's copy has only in-frame clones and leaves some out. The data hold about 13,000 clones, with 75% to 90% observed a single time. The sequenced sample was CD8+ T cells from peripheral blood mononuclear cells, obtained after pregnancy. The source is a female donor in good health, enrolled as a control in a pregnancy study.

This clone was recorded only once. This chain joins TRBV19 and TRBJ1-1, with D unresolved. The CDR3 spans 14 residues. The ends were cut back, 3 bases at V and 0 bases at J, with 8 bases in the middle. Germline CDR1 is LNHDA and CDR2 is SQIVND (reference sequence). This CDR3 is CASSMAELNTEAFF. As DNA, the CDR3 is TGTGCCAGTAGTATGGCCGAACTGAACACTGAAGCTTTCTTT.

The chain combines TRBV27 with TRBJ2-7; TRBD1 agrees at 11 bases. The CDR3 sequence is 15 residues long. V was clipped by 2 bases and J by 3 bases; unmatched bases: 3. CDR1 is MNHEY, CDR2 SMNVEV, per germline (reference sequence). This chain's CDR3 is CASSLKDRGLYEQYF. DNA for the CDR3: TGTGCCAGCAGTTTAAAGGACAGGGGGCTCTACGAGCAGTACTTC.

The count of this clone is one. This sequence joins TRBV9 and TRBJ1-1; D is ambiguous. V was clipped by 4 bases and J by 1 base, with 14 bases between them. The germline CDR1 and CDR2 sequences are SGDLS and YYNGEE. The CDR3 length is 15 residues. The CDR3 sequence: CASSRPAGANTEAFF. As DNA, the CDR3 is TGTGCCAGCAGCCGCCCGGCGGGTGCGAACACTGAAGCTTTCTTT.

The chain employs TRBV6-5 and TRBJ1-2, with D unresolved. The germline V gene encodes CDR1 MNHEY and CDR2 SVGAGI. The CDR3 loop spans 14 amino acids. V lost 2 bases and J lost 8, with 15 bases in between. The chain's CDR3 is CASSYGRNGEGYTF. The CDR3 DNA reads as TGTGCCAGCAGTTACGGTAGGAACGGAGAAGGCTACACCTTC.

The J gene is TRBJ2-3, the V gene TRBV5-6; tentative D call: TRBD2 (5 bases). The V gene's germline CDR1 is SGHDT and CDR2 YYEEEE. This CDR3 comprises 15 residues. The ends were cut back, 0 bases at V and 0 bases at J, with 8 bases in the middle. The CDR3 coding sequence is TGTGCCAGCAGCTTGGGGGAGCGGAGCACAGATACGCAGTATTTT. Its protein is CASSLGERSTDTQYF.

The CDR3 sequence is CASSYEGHEQFF. CDR3 bases: TGTGCCAGCAGTTACGAGGGCCATGAGCAGTTCTTC. V usage is TRBV6-6 and J usage is TRBJ2-1, with D perhaps matching TRBD2 (5 bases). V was cut by 2 bases and J by 8 bases, with 7 bases left in between. CDR1 is MNHNY and CDR2 is SVGAGI in the germline V gene (reference sequence). CDR3 length: 12 amino acids.

The V call is TRBV14, the J call TRBJ2-1; TRBD2 aligns across 13 bases. This CDR3 spans 18 amino acids. Germline V gene data show CDR1 as SGHDN and CDR2 as FVKESK. Germline trimming cut 4 bases from V and 7 bases from J; bases unmatched to any gene: 13. This CDR3 reads CASSRVAVLAGGLNEQFF. DNA of the CDR3: TGTGCCAGCAGCCGCGTGGCCGTACTAGCGGGAGGGCTTAATGAGCAGTTCTTC.

V usage is TRBV28 and J usage is TRBJ1-1, with 8 bases that match TRBD1. There are 13 residues in the CDR3. Germline CDR1 MDHEN, CDR2 SYDVKM. The ends lost 6 bases at V and 5 bases at J; junction bases unmatched: 5. In DNA, the CDR3 is TGTGCCAGCAGCACCCGGACAGGGACTGAAGCTTTCTTT. It specifies CASSTRTGTEAFF.

The chain employs TRBV5-4 and TRBJ1-1, with D perhaps TRBD1 (6 bases). The germline CDR1 and CDR2 sequences are SGHNT and YYREEE (reference sequence). The CDR3 is 15 residues long. The V gene lost 3 bases and the J gene lost 1 base, with 13 bases spanning the gap. In DNA form, the CDR3 reads TGTGCCAGCAGCTCACCAACAGGGCCGAACACTGAAGCTTTCTTT. As protein: CASSSPTGPNTEAFF. Full variable domain (remainder filled in from reference TRBV5-4 and TRBJ1-1): ETGVTQSPTHLIKTRGQQVTLRCSSQSGHNTVSWYQQALGQGPQFIFQYYREEENGRGNFPPRFSGLQFPNYSSELNVNALELDDSALYLCASSSPTGPNTEAFFGQGTRLTVV.

CDR3 nucleotide sequence: TGCGCCAGCAGCTTGGTTGCGGGGGGGCAGGAGACCCAGTACTTC. Translation gives CASSLVAGGQETQYF. The gene calls are TRBV5-1 and TRBJ2-5; 9 bases agree with TRBD2. The germline CDR1 and CDR2 sequences are SGHRS and YFSETQ. This CDR3 has 15 residues. Losses at the gene ends were 0 bases for V and 5 bases for J; bases not matched to a gene: 5. The full variable domain, with the rest looked up from reference TRBV5-1 and TRBJ2-5, is KAGVTQTPRYLIKTRGQQVTLSCSPISGHRSVSWYQQTPGQGLQFLFEYFSETQRNKGNFPGRFSGRQFSNSRSEMNVSTLELGDSALYLCASSLVAGGQETQYFGPGTRLLVL.

This clone turned up a few times. This chain connects TRBV19 to TRBJ2-3; perhaps TRBD1 as D (5 bases). CDR1 is LNHDA and CDR2 is SQIVND in the germline V gene (reference sequence). The CDR3 runs to 14 residues. Trimming removed 7 bases from V and 6 bases from J, with 17 bases in between. CDR3 loop: CASTPPGALDTQYF. DNA for the CDR3: TGTGCCAGTACCCCGCCTGGGGCGCTTGATACGCAGTATTTT.

This clone was observed a single time. The chain combines TRBV6-1 with TRBJ2-7; 7 bases line up with TRBD1. CDR1 and CDR2 (germline): MNHNS, SASEGT. The junction had 5 bases not matched to a gene; V was cut back by 6 bases and J by 3 bases. This CDR3 has 13 amino acids. CDR3 bases: TGTGCCAGCAGCGGGACAGCTTACTACGAGCAGTACTTC. Translation: CASSGTAYYEQYF.

The V call is TRBV5-1, the J call TRBJ2-1; D is unclear. The CDR3 totals 13 residues. Germline V CDR1 and CDR2: SGHRS, YFSETQ. The V end lost 3 bases, the J end lost 7 bases, and 11 bases lay between the germline ends. CDR3 bases: TGCGCCAGCAGCTCATCCCCCGGGAATGAGCAGTTCTTC. Encoded protein: CASSSSPGNEQFF.

Written as DNA, the CDR3 is TGTGCCAGCAGCTATGGGACTAGCGGAGGTTGGACCGGGGAGCTGTTTTTT. This translates into CASSYGTSGGWTGELFF. This chain joins TRBV5-6 and TRBJ2-2, with 11 bases fitting TRBD2. CDR3 length: 17 amino acids. With 3 bases clipped from V and 5 bases from J, the junction kept 9 bases outside the gene matches. Germline V gene sequence: CDR1 SGHDT, CDR2 YYEEEE. The whole variable domain, filled in from reference TRBV5-6 and TRBJ2-2, reads DAGVTQSPTHLIKTRGQQVTLRCSPKSGHDTVSWYQQALGQGPQFIFQYYEEEERQRGNFPDRFSGHQFPNYSSELNVNALLLGDSALYLCASSYGTSGGWTGELFFGEGSRLTVL.

V usage is TRBV6-4 and J usage is TRBJ2-2; 10 bases agree with TRBD2. Germline values: CDR1 MRHNA, CDR2 SNTAGT. The length of the CDR3 is 17 residues. With 0 bases clipped from V and 2 bases from J, the junction kept 3 bases outside the gene matches. Here the CDR3 DNA reads TGTGCCAGCAGTGACTCGAGCGGGGGGGAAAACACCGGGGAGCTGTTTTTT. Translated: CASSDSSGGENTGELFF.

This clone is a singleton in its sample. This chain's CDR3 is CASSTGAGEQYF. DNA of the CDR3: TGTGCCAGCAGCACAGGGGCGGGCGAGCAGTACTTC. The rearrangement joins TRBV5-6 to TRBJ2-7; 7 bases agree with TRBD1. V shed 4 bases and J 6 bases; nucleotides not matched to a gene: 4. Germline V lookup: CDR1 SGHDT, CDR2 YYEEEE. The CDR3 has 12 amino acids.

This clone has only one observation. The genes are TRBV6-1 and TRBJ2-2; the D gene is possibly TRBD1 (6 bases). The V gene's germline CDR1 is MNHNS and CDR2 SASEGT. V lost 8 bases to trimming and J lost 6 bases, with 16 bases between them. The CDR3 sequence is 14 residues long. The CDR3 region is CASRNHREAGELFF. The CDR3 DNA sequence: TGTGCCAGCCGTAACCACAGGGAAGCCGGGGAGCTGTTTTTT.

This chain joins TRBV19 and TRBJ2-1; weak D call: TRBD2 (6 bases). The length of the CDR3 is 16 residues. V was cut by 3 bases and J by 5 bases, with 17 bases left in between. CDR1 LNHDA and CDR2 SQIVND come from the germline V gene (reference sequence). In DNA, the CDR3 is TGTGCCAGTAGTATTCTCTCCGGGAGCTCGAACAATGAGCAGTTCTTC. Its translation: CASSILSGSSNNEQFF.

The gene calls are TRBV2 and TRBJ2-7, with D possibly TRBD2 on 5 matching bases. Germline V gene lookup returns CDR1 SNHLY and CDR2 FYNNEI. The CDR3 has 16 amino acids. V lost 0 bases and J 6 bases, leaving 18 bases between the germline ends. This CDR3 is CASSEARSSPGLEQYF. CDR3 DNA: TGTGCCAGCAGTGAAGCGCGGTCTAGCCCTGGGCTCGAGCAGTACTTC.

The chain has TRBV29-1 and TRBJ2-3, with 7 positions matching TRBD1. CDR3 length: 13 residues. Germline lookup yields CDR1 SQVTM and CDR2 ANQGSEA. V trimming: 5 bases; J trimming: 4 bases; junction bases outside the gene matches: 6. This chain's CDR3 is CSVSGQSPDTQYF. CDR3 nucleotides: TGCAGCGTTTCGGGACAGTCCCCAGATACGCAGTATTTT.

This clone has only one observation. This chain uses TRBV28 with TRBJ2-5; 9 bases map to TRBD2. The CDR3 extends over 16 amino acids. Trimming removed 3 bases from V and 2 bases from J; junction bases left unmatched: 7. Germline CDR1 MDHEN, CDR2 SYDVKM. The CDR3 DNA reads as TGTGCCAGCAGTTTCCGGCGGGAGGGCGTTCAAGAGACCCAGTACTTC. As protein: CASSFRREGVQETQYF.

The chain employs TRBV27 and TRBJ2-1; no definite D call. The germline gives CDR1 MNHEY, CDR2 SMNVEV (reference sequence). Trimming removed 3 bases at V and 9 bases at J, with 9 bases between. This CDR3 is 12 amino acids long. The CDR3 here is CASSFGSGEQFF. The CDR3 DNA reads as TGTGCCAGCAGTTTTGGGTCGGGTGAGCAGTTCTTC.

V is TRBV19 and J is TRBJ2-7, with a possible D match to TRBD1 (5 bases). The CDR3 consists of 13 residues. CDR1 is LNHDA, CDR2 SQIVND, per germline (reference sequence). V gave up 5 bases and J gave up 0 bases, with 8 bases separating them. The CDR3, as DNA: TGTGCCAGTAGTCTCGACAGCTCCTACGAGCAGTACTTC. Its protein is CASSLDSSYEQYF.

The rearrangement uses TRBV7-9 and TRBJ2-7, with 7 nucleotides matching TRBD1. CDR1 SEHNR and CDR2 FQNEAQ come from the germline V gene (reference sequence). The V segment lost 9 bases and the J segment 3 bases; nucleotides outside the gene matches: 8. This CDR3 contains 13 residues. DNA of the CDR3: TGTGCCAGTTCAGGGGGAAATAGCTACGAGCAGTACTTC. Translated: CASSGGNSYEQYF.

This clone was seen only a few times. V usage is TRBV29-1 and J usage is TRBJ2-1, with D perhaps matching TRBD1 (6 bases). V was clipped by 1 base and J by 5 bases, with 9 bases between them. CDR1 and CDR2 (germline): SQVTM, ANQGSEA. The CDR3 spans 13 residues. The CDR3 reads CSVEGTDNNEQFF. CDR3 coding DNA: TGCAGCGTTGAAGGGACAGACAACAATGAGCAGTTCTTC.

This chain links TRBV25-1 with TRBJ2-5, with TRBD1 matching 8 bases. Germline CDR1 MGHDK, CDR2 SYGVNS. The junction had 4 bases not matched to a gene; V was cut back by 1 base and J by 3 bases. The CDR3 is made up of 15 amino acids. The CDR3 bases are TGTGCCAGCAGTGAATGGGGGACAGGTGAAGAGACCCAGTACTTC. Encoded protein: CASSEWGTGEETQYF.